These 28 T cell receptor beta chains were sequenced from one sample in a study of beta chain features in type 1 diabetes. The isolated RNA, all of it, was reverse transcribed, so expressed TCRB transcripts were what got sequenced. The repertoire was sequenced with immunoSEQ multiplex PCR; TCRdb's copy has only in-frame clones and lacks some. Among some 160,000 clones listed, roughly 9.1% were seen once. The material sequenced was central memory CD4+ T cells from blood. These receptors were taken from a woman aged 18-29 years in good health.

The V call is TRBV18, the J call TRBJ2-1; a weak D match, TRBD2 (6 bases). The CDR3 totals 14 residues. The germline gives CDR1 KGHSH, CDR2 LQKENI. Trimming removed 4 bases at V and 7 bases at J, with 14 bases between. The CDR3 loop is CASSQTGVRNEQFF. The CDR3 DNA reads TGTGCCAGCTCACAAACGGGAGTAAGGAATGAGCAGTTCTTC.

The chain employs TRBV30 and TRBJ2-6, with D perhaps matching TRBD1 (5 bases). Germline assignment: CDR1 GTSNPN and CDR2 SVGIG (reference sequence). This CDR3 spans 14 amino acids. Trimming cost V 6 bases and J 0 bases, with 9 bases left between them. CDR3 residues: CACLQDSGANVLTF. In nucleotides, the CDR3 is TGTGCCTGCCTACAGGACTCTGGGGCCAACGTCCTGACTTTC.

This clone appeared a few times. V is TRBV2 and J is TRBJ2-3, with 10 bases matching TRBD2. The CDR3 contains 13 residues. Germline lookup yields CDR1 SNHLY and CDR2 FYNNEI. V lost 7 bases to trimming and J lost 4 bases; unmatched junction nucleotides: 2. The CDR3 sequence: CASMGLASDTQYF. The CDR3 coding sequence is TGTGCCAGCATGGGACTAGCGTCAGATACGCAGTATTTT.

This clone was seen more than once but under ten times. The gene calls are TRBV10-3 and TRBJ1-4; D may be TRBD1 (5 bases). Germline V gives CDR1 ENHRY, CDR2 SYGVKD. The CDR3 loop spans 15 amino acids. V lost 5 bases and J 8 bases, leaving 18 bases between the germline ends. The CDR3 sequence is CAISPGGGLEEKLFF. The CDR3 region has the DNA TGTGCCATCAGTCCCGGGGGAGGGCTAGAGGAAAAACTGTTTTTT.

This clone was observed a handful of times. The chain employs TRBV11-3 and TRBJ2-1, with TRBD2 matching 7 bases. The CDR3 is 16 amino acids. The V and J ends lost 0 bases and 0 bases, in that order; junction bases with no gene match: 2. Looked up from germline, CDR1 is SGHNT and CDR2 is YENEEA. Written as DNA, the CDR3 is TGTGCCAGCAGCTTAGAAGCGGGGAGCTCCTACAATGAGCAGTTCTTC. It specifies CASSLEAGSSYNEQFF.

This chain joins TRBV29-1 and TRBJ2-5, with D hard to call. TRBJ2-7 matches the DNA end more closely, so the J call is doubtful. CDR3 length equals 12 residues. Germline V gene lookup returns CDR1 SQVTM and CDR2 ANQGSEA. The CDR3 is CSVEGSSYEQYF. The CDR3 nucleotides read TGCAGCGTTGAGGGCTCCTCCTACGAGCAGTACTTC.

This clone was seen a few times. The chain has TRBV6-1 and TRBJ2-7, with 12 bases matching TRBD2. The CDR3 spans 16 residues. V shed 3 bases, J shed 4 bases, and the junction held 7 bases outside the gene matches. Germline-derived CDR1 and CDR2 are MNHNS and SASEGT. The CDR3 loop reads CASSDTTTSGGYEQYF. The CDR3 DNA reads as TGTGCCAGCAGTGACACCACGACTAGCGGGGGATACGAGCAGTACTTC.

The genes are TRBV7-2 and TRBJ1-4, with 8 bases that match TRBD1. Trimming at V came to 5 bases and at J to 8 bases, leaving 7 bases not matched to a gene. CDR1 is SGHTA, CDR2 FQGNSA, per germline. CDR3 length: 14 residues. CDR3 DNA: TGTGCCAGCAGCCAGGGGACAGGCTCGGAAAAACTGTTTTTT. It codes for CASSQGTGSEKLFF.

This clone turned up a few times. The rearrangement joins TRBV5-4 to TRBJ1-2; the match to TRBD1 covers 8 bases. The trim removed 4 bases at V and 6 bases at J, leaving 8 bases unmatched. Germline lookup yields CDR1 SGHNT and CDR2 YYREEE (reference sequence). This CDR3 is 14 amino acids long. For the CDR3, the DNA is TGTGCCAGCAGCGCCGGAGGACAGGGCCATGGCTACACCTTC. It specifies CASSAGGQGHGYTF.

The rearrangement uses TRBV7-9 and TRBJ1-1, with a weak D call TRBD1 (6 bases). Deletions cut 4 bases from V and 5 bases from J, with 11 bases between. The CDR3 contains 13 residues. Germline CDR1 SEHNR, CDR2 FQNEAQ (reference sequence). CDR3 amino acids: CASSSGRGTEAFF. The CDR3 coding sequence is TGTGCCAGCAGCTCAGGTAGGGGGACTGAAGCTTTCTTT.

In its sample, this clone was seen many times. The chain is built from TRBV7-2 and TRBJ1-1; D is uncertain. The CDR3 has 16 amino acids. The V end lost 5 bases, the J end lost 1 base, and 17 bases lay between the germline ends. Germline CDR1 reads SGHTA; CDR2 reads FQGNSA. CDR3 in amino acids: CASSPNAPTENTEAFF. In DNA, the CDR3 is TGTGCCAGCAGCCCGAACGCCCCCACAGAGAACACTGAAGCTTTCTTT. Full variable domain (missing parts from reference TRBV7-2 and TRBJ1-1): GAGVSQSPSNKVTEKGKDVELRCDPISGHTALYWYRQSLGQGLEFLIYFQGNSAPDKSGLPSDRFSAERTGGSVSTLTIQRTQQEDSAVYLCASSPNAPTENTEAFFGQGTRLTVV.

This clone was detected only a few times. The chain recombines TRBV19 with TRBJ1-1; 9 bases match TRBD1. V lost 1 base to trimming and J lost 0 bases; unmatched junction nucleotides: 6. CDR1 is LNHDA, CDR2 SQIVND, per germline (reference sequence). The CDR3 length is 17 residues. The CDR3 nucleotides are TGTGCCAGTAGTATAGGGAGGGACAGGGATTTGAACACTGAAGCTTTCTTT. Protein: CASSIGRDRDLNTEAFF.

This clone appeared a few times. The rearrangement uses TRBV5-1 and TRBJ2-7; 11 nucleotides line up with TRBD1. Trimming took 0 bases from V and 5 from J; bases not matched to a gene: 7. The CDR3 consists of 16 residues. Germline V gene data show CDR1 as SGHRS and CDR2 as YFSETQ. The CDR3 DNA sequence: TGCGCCAGCAGCTTGGCGAACCCGGGACAGGGGGACGAGCAGTACTTC. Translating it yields CASSLANPGQGDEQYF.

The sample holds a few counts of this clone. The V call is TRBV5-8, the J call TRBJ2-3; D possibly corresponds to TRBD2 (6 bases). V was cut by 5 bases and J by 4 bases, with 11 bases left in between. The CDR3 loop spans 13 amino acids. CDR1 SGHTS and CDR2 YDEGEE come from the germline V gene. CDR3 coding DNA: TGTGCCAGCAGGTCCGGGACTGCAGATACGCAGTATTTT. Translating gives CASRSGTADTQYF.

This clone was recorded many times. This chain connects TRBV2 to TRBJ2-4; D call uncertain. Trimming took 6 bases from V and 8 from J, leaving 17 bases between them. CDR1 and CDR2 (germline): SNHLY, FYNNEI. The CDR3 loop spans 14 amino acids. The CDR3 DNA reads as TGTGCCAGCAGGCCTACGGTGCTCGGAGACATTCAGTACTTC. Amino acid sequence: CASRPTVLGDIQYF.

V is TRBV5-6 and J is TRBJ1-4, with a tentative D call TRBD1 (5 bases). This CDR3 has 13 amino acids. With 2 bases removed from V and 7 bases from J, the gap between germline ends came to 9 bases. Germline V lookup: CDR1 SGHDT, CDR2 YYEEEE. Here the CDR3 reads CASSLSRGEKLFF. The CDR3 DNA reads TGTGCCAGCAGCTTATCTAGGGGTGAAAAACTGTTTTTT.

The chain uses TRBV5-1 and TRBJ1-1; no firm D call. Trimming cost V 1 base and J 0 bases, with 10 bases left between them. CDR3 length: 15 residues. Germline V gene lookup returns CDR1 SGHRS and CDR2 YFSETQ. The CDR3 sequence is CASSLSPALNTEAFF. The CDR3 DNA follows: TGCGCCAGCAGCTTGTCGCCAGCGTTGAACACTGAAGCTTTCTTT.

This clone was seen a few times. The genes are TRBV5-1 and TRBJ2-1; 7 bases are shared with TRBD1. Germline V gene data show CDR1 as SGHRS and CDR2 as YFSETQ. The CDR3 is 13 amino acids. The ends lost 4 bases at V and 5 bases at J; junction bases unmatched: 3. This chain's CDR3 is CASSRQGDNEQFF. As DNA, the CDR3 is TGCGCCAGCAGCAGACAGGGAGACAATGAGCAGTTCTTC.

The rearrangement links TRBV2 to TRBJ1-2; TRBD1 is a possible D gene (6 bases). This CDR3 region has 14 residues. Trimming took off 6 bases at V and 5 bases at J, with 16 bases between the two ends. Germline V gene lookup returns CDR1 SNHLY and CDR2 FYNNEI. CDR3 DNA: TGTGCCAGCAGCGAGGGGTCGAGGGGGTATGGCTACACCTTC. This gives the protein CASSEGSRGYGYTF.

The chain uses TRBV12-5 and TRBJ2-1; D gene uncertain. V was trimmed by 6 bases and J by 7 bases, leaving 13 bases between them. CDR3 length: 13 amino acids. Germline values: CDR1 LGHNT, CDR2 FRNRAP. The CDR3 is CASGSPNENEQFF. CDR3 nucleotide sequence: TGTGCTAGTGGCTCTCCTAACGAAAATGAGCAGTTCTTC.

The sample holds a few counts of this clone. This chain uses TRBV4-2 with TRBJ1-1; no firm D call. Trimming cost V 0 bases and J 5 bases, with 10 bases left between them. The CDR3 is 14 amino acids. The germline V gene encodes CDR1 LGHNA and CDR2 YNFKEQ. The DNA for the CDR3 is TGTGCCAGCAGCCAAGAGCGGAGGTCTACTGAAGCTTTCTTT. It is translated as CASSQERRSTEAFF.

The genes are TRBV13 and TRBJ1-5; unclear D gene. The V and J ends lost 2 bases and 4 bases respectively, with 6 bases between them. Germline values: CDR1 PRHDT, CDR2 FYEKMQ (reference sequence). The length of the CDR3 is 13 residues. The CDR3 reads CASSLSRNQPQHF. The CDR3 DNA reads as TGTGCCAGCAGCTTATCGCGAAATCAGCCCCAGCATTTT.

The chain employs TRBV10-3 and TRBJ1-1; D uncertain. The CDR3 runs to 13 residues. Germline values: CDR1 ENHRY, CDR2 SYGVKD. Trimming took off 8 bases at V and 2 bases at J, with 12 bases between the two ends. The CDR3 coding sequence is TGTGCCATCGGGCGGGATCCCAACACTGAAGCTTTCTTT. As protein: CAIGRDPNTEAFF.

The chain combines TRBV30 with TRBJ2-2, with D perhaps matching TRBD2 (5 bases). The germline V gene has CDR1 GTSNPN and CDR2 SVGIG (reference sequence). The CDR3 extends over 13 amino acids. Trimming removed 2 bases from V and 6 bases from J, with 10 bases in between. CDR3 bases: TGTGCCTGGAGTCCTCTAGCCGCCGGGGAGCTGTTTTTT. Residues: CAWSPLAAGELFF.

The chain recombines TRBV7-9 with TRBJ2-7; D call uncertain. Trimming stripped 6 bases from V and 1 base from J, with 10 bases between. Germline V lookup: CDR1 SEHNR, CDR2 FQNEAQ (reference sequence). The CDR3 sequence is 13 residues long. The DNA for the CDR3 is TGTGCCAGCAGTTCCGAACGGTCCTACGAGCAGTACTTC. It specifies CASSSERSYEQYF.

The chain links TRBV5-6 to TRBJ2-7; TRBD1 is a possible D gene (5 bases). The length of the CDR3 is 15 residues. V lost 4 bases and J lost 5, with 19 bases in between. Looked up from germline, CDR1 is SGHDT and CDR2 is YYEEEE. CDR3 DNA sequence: TGTGCCAGCAGCCACTGGGGCAGGGTCAGGAACGAGCAGTACTTC. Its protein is CASSHWGRVRNEQYF. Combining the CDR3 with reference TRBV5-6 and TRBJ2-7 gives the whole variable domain DAGVTQSPTHLIKTRGQQVTLRCSPKSGHDTVSWYQQALGQGPQFIFQYYEEEERQRGNFPDRFSGHQFPNYSSELNVNALLLGDSALYLCASSHWGRVRNEQYFGPGTRLTVT.

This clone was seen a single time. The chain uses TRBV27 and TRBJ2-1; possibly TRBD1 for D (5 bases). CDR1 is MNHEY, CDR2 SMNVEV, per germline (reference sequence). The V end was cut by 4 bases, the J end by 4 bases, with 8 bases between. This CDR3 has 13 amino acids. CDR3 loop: CASSSQGYNEQFF. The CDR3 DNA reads TGTGCCAGCAGTTCGCAGGGTTACAATGAGCAGTTCTTC.

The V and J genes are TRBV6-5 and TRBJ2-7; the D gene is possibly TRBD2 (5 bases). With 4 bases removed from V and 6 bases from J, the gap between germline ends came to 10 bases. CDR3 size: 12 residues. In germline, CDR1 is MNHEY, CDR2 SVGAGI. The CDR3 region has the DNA TGTGCCAGCAGTTCGCGGGTTGGCGAGCAGTACTTC. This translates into CASSSRVGEQYF.